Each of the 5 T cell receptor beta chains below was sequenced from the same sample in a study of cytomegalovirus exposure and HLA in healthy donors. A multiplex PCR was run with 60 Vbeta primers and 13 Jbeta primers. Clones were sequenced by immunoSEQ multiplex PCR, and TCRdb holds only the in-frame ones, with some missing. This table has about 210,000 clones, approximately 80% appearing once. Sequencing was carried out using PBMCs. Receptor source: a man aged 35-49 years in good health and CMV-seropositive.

The CDR3 DNA reads TGTGCCAGCAGTGTGTCAGGCCCTTCTAATTCACCCCTCCACTTT. Translating it yields CASSVSGPSNSPLHF. The rearrangement links TRBV6-1 to TRBJ1-6; D call uncertain. The CDR3 consists of 15 residues. V lost 4 bases, J lost 6 bases, and 13 bases lay in between. Germline assignment: CDR1 MNHNS and CDR2 SASEGT.

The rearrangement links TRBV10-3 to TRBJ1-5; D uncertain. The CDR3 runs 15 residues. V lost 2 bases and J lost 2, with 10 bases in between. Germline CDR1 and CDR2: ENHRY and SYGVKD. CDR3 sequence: CAISETFGGNQPQHF. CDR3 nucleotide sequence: TGTGCCATCAGTGAGACTTTCGGGGGCAATCAGCCCCAGCATTTT.

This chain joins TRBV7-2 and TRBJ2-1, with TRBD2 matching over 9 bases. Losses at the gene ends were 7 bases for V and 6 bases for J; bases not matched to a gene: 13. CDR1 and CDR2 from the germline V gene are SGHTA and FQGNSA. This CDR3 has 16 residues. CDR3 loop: CASTSTPSGRSNEQFF. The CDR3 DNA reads TGTGCCAGCACCTCTACCCCCAGCGGGAGGTCCAATGAGCAGTTCTTC.

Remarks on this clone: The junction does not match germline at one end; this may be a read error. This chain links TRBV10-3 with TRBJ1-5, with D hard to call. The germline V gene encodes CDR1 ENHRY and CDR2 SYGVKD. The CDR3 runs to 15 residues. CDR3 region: CASSEWQEGNQPQHF. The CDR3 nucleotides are TGTGCCAGCAGTGAGTGGCAGGAGGGCAATCAGCCCCAGCATTTT.

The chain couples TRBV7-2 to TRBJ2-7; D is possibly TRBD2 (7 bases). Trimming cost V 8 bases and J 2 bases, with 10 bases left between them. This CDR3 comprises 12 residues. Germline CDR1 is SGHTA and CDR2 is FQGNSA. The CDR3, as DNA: TGTGCCAGCCGGGGGGCGGCCTACGAGCAGTACTTC. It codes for CASRGAAYEQYF.